These 5 T cell receptor beta chains came from one sample sequenced in a study of T cell responses to AZD1222 COVID-19 vaccine. Using immunoSEQ multiplex PCR, the repertoire was profiled, and TCRdb retains in-frame clones only, with some absent. The table shows around 160,000 clones, with about 95% occurring only once. The sequencing here drew on peripheral blood, taken on day 0 of AZD1222 vaccination. The receptors were gathered from an adult in good health.

The rearrangement uses TRBV5-4 and TRBJ1-1; D is unresolved. The CDR3 loop spans 14 amino acids. With 0 bases removed from V and 3 bases from J, the gap between germline ends came to 9 bases. The germline gives CDR1 SGHNT, CDR2 YYREEE (reference sequence). CDR3 protein: CASSLEPRDTEAFF. The CDR3 nucleotides read TGTGCCAGCAGCTTGGAACCCCGGGACACTGAAGCTTTCTTT.

The rearrangement joins TRBV6-4 to TRBJ2-3, with D maybe TRBD1 (6 bases). The length of the CDR3 is 13 residues. Germline assignment: CDR1 MRHNA and CDR2 SNTAGT. V lost 4 bases and J 1 base, leaving 6 bases between the germline ends. CDR3 nucleotides: TGTGCCAGCAGTGGACAGGGCACAGATACGCAGTATTTT. This encodes CASSGQGTDTQYF.

The chain carries TRBV9 and TRBJ2-7; TRBD2 agrees at 11 bases. This CDR3 has 16 amino acids. CDR1 is SGDLS, CDR2 YYNGEE, per germline. V gave up 4 bases and J gave up 3 bases; unmatched junction bases: 9. CDR3 DNA: TGTGCCAGCAGCCCGCGGACTAGCGGGTCCATCTACGAGCAGTACTTC. Its translation is CASSPRTSGSIYEQYF.

J is TRBJ2-5 and V is TRBV12-3 or TRBV12-4; D perhaps matches TRBD1 (5 bases). The CDR3 totals 13 residues. The V end lost 7 bases, the J end lost 2 bases, and 11 bases lay between the germline ends. The CDR3 DNA follows: TGTGCCAGCAAAAATGACAGACAAGAGACCCAGTACTTC. This translates into CASKNDRQETQYF.

The rearrangement uses TRBV7-9 and TRBJ2-3; D is uncertain. The CDR3 covers 11 residues. Germline assignment: CDR1 SEHNR and CDR2 FQNEAQ (reference sequence). The V end was cut by 4 bases, the J end by 6 bases, with 5 bases between. The CDR3 spells CASSWGDTQYF. The CDR3 DNA sequence: TGTGCCAGCAGCTGGGGTGATACGCAGTATTTT.